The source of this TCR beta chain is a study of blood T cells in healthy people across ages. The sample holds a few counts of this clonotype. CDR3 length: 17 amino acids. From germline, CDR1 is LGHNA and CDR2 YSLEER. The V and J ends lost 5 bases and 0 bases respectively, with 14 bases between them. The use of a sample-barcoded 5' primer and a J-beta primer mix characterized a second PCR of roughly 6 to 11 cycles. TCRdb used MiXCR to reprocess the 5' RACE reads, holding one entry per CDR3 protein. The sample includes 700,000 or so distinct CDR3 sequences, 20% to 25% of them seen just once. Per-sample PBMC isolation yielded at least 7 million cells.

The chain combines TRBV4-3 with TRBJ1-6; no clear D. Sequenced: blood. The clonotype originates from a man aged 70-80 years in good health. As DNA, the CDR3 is TGCGCCAGCAGCTCACCTCCCCCGGGCTCCTATAATTCACCCCTCCACTTT. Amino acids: CASSSPPPGSYNSPLHF.